This T cell receptor beta chain was retrieved from a study of CD8 T cells in ankylosing spondylitis. The study, taken as a whole, reports: A motif in TCR beta, a set of seven to nine highly homologous variants, appeared characteristic of ankylosing spondylitis blood. Reportedly, disease-linked clones are significantly enriched in ankylosing spondylitis patients' matched synovial fluid.

This CDR3 is built from 13 residues. Germline lookup yields CDR1 SGHTA and CDR2 FQGNSA. V shed 3 bases and J shed 1 base, with 6 bases lying between them. The authors made TCR beta libraries by quantitative 5'-RACE with molecular barcodes. TCRdb independently ran MiXCR on the 5' RACE reads; one entry per CDR3 protein. Here the sample spans 200,000 or so distinct CDR3 sequences, roughly 13% being singletons. This clonotype was seen only a few times. The antigen remains unidentified. Sequencing used blood, either unsorted or a sorted T cell fraction (not recorded which). This TCR was recovered from a female donor with ankylosing spondylitis or in good health (not recorded which). This rearrangement joins TRBV7-2 to TRBJ1-1; D remains unclear. The CDR3 region has the DNA TGTGCCAGCAGCTTTCCCCAGAACACTGAAGCTTTCTTT. Protein: CASSFPQNTEAFF.